This T cell receptor beta chain is drawn from a study of OX40 agonist ivuxolimab in advanced cancers. Study background: Those enrolled were roughly 80% male, with a mean age of around 60 years and ages from roughly 20 to 85.

The CDR3 covers 15 residues. Germline CDR1 reads GTSNPN; CDR2 reads SVGIG (reference sequence). The ends lost 0 bases at V and 7 bases at J; junction bases unmatched: 5. The assay was immunoSEQ multiplex PCR, and TCRdb's table has in-frame clones only and misses some. Here the sample spans more than 20,000 clones, more than 75% being singletons. This sequence originates from an adult with an advanced solid tumor such as melanoma, head and neck, liver or kidney cancer. The V and J genes are TRBV30 and TRBJ1-6; TRBD1 aligns across 8 bases. The specimen comprised CD4+ or CD8+ T cells sorted from blood, sampled in a trial of the OX40 agonist ivuxolimab. The chain's CDR3 is CAWSVRGTGNSPLHF. The CDR3 nucleotides are TGTGCCTGGAGTGTACGCGGGACAGGAAATTCACCCCTCCACTTT. Using reference TRBV30 and TRBJ1-6 for the parts outside the CDR3, the full variable domain is SQTIHQWPATLVQPVGSPLSLECTVEGTSNPNLYWYRQAAGRGLQLLFYSVGIGQISSEVPQNLSASRPQDRQFILSSKKLLLSDSGFYLCAWSVRGTGNSPLHFGNGTRLTVT.